This T cell receptor (beta chain) was identified during a study of T cell responses to AZD1222 COVID-19 vaccine. The method was immunoSEQ multiplex PCR; TCRdb's version includes in-frame clones alone and lacks a portion of them. This sample has 90,000 to 120,000 clones, with about 90% found just once. The CDR3 length is 21 residues. The chain couples TRBV12-1 to TRBJ2-1; the listed D gene, TRBD2, was not tested against the DNA. TRBV12-1 is classified as a pseudogene. This TCR derives from an adult who received the AZD1222 COVID-19 vaccine. Sample: peripheral blood, taken 28 days after the second AZD1222 dose. The CDR3 DNA sequence: TGTGCCAGCAGCTTTGCCCTTACTAGCGGTGCATCTCCACGCTCCTACAATGAGCAGTTCTTC. Its protein product is CASSFALTSGASPRSYNEQFF.